This T cell receptor beta chain was documented in a study of blood T cell repertoires in COVID-19. Whole-study context: The United States, Italy and Spain provided the acute and convalescent COVID-19 samples. T cells, B-cell-depleted T cells, or PBMCs supplied cDNA or gDNA.

In the original analysis: From reference gene primer amplification, estimates of nucleated cell counts were derived. The assay was immunoSEQ multiplex PCR, and TCRdb's table has in-frame clones only and misses some. That table is the source of V, J and clone size, and D and trimming were worked out from the DNA. Of some 180,000 clones in the sample, 80% to 95% were seen once. The CDR3 is made up of 14 amino acids. Deletions cut 2 bases from V and 3 bases from J, with 7 bases between. Per germline, CDR1 MNHEY and CDR2 SVGEGT. This chain joins TRBV6-2 or TRBV6-3 and TRBJ2-2; possible D gene TRBD1, 6 bases. Sequencing was carried out using peripheral blood. The receptor's source is a man in his fifties or sixties with acute or convalescent COVID-19. The CDR3 here is CASSYRGYTGELFF. The CDR3 bases are TGTGCCAGCAGTTACAGGGGGTACACCGGGGAGCTGTTTTTT.